This passage covers 8 T cell receptor beta chains from one sample sequenced in a study of blood T cell repertoires in COVID-19 (dated by TCRdb to 2019 to 2021). Library method: the immunoSEQ multiplex PCR assay. Sourced from immuneACCESS, this table was stored by TCRdb with only in-frame sequences that have V and J called. A share of the clones is absent; for the studies checked, an unresolved V gene accounts for under half, and the remainder has no known explanation. The sample contains some 250,000 clones, around nine tenths of them found a single time. Together, the top ten hold just under 9% of the sample. What was sequenced was PBMCs or T cells enriched from blood (not recorded which). The receptor set was obtained from a man aged 35 to 55 who had recovered from COVID-19.

The chain employs TRBV5-1 and TRBJ1-2; 10 nucleotides agree with TRBD1. V shed 3 bases and J 1 base; nucleotides not matched to a gene: 0. The length of the CDR3 is 14 residues. From germline, CDR1 is SGHRS and CDR2 YFSETQ. The CDR3 DNA follows: TGCGCCAGCAGCTGGGACAGGGGTAACTATGGCTACACCTTC. Its protein product is CASSWDRGNYGYTF.

The chain links TRBV5-8 to TRBJ1-1, with unresolved D. The CDR3 sequence is 15 residues long. Per germline, CDR1 SGHTS and CDR2 YDEGEE. Trimming removed 4 bases at V and 5 bases at J, with 18 bases between. The CDR3: CASSVSGISGTEAFF. Here the CDR3 DNA reads TGTGCCAGCAGCGTCTCGGGGATCTCCGGAACTGAAGCTTTCTTT.

This rearrangement joins TRBV5-1 to TRBJ1-2, with D perhaps matching TRBD1 (6 bases). Between the trimmed V and J ends, which lost 0 bases and 5 bases, there was a span of 14 bases. Looked up from germline, CDR1 is SGHRS and CDR2 is YFSETQ. The CDR3 totals 15 residues. The CDR3 loop is CASSLEQGTLYGYTF. The DNA for the CDR3 is TGCGCCAGCAGCTTGGAACAGGGAACGCTGTATGGCTACACCTTC.

The sample holds one count of this clone. The chain carries TRBV5-1 and TRBJ2-3, with D possibly being TRBD1 (5 bases). In germline, CDR1 is SGHRS, CDR2 YFSETQ. V was shortened by 5 bases and J by 0 bases, with 7 bases between the two germline ends. The CDR3 totals 13 residues. The CDR3 loop is CASRQGSTDTQYF. CDR3 in DNA: TGCGCCAGCAGGCAGGGAAGCACAGATACGCAGTATTTT. The variable domain in full, completed from reference TRBV5-1 and TRBJ2-3, reads KAGVTQTPRYLIKTRGQQVTLSCSPISGHRSVSWYQQTPGQGLQFLFEYFSETQRNKGNFPGRFSGRQFSNSRSEMNVSTLELGDSALYLCASRQGSTDTQYFGPGTRLTVL.

The genes are TRBV11-2 and TRBJ1-5; D gene uncertain. The CDR3 contains 14 residues. The germline V gene has CDR1 SGHAT and CDR2 FQNNGV. V lost 5 bases, J lost 3 bases, and 11 bases lay in between. The CDR3 DNA is TGTGCCAGCAGCCCCAGAGGACTCAATCAGCCCCAGCATTTT. Its translation: CASSPRGLNQPQHF.

The chain combines TRBV4-3 with TRBJ2-2; TRBD2 aligns across 7 bases. The CDR3 totals 16 residues. CDR1 and CDR2 from the germline V gene are LGHNA and YSLEER. J lost 4 bases, V lost 1 base, and 6 bases had no gene match. The CDR3 nucleotides read TGCGCCAGCAGCCAAGGTCATTCGGGAGGCACCGGGGAGCTGTTTTTT. Translating gives CASSQGHSGGTGELFF.

This clone was seen more than once but under ten times. The CDR3 nucleotides read TGCGCCAGCAGTCCTTCAAAGGGAGGCGCCTACGAGCAGTACTTC. Translated, it gives CASSPSKGGAYEQYF. The chain couples TRBV4-1 to TRBJ2-7; maybe TRBD2 (6 bases). CDR3 length: 15 amino acids. The V gene's germline CDR1 is MGHRA and CDR2 YSYEKL. The V and J ends lost 6 bases and 2 bases respectively, with 17 bases between them.

This rearrangement joins TRBV7-9 to TRBJ2-1; tentative D call: TRBD1 (6 bases). The V gene's germline CDR1 is SEHNR and CDR2 FQNEAQ (reference sequence). V was pared by 8 bases and J by 7 bases, with 15 bases between. The CDR3 runs to 13 residues. The CDR3 DNA reads TGTGCCAGCCGGGACACCCGGGGAAATGAGCAGTTCTTC. This gives the protein CASRDTRGNEQFF.